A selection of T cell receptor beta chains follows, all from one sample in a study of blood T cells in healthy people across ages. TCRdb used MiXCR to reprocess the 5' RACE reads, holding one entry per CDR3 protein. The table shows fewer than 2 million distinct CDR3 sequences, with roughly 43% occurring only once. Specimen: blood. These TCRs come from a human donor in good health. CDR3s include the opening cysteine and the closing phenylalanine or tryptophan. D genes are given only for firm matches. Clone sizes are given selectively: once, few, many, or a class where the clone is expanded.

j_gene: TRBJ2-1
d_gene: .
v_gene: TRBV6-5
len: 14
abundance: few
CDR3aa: CASSRGDPYNEQFF
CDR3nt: TGTGCCAGCAGCCGAGGGGACCCCTACAATGAGCAGTTCTTC

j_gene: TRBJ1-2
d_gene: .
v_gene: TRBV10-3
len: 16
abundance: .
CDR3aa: CAITQKTGSGYYGYTF
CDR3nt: TGTGCCATCACCCAAAAAACAGGGTCGGGGTACTATGGCTACACCTTC

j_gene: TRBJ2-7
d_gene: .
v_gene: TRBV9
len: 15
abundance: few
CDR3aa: CASSVSLGGLYEQYF
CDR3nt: TGTGCCAGCAGCGTATCTCTCGGGGGGCTATACGAGCAGTACTTC

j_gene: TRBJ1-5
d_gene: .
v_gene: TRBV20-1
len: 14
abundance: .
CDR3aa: CSVPKGWTNQPQHF
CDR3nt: TGCAGTGTCCCGAAGGGTTGGACCAATCAGCCCCAGCATTTT

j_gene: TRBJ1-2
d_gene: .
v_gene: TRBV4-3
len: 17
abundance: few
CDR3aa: CASSQEFSGRGSYGYTF
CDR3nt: TGCGCCAGCAGCCAGGAGTTTTCGGGCAGGGGAAGCTATGGCTACACCTTC

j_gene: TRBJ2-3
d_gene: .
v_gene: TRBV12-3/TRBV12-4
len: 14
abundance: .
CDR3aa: CASSWITSTDTQYF
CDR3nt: TGTGCCAGCAGTTGGATTACTAGCACAGATACGCAGTATTTT

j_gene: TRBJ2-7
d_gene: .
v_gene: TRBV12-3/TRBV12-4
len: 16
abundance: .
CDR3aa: CASSPRLGSGYYEQYF
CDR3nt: TGTGCCAGCAGCCCCAGATTGGGTAGCGGTTACTACGAGCAGTACTTC

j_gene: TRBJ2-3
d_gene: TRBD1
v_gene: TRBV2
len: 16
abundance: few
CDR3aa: CASKGGQGRSTDTQYF
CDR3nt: TGTGCCAGCAAGGGGGGACAGGGAAGGAGCACAGATACGCAGTATTTT

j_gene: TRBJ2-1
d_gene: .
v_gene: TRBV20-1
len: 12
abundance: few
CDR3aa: CSASRVSYEQFF
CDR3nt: TGCAGTGCTAGCCGGGTTTCCTACGAGCAGTTCTTC

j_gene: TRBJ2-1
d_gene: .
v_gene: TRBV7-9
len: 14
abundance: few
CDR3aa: CASSLFTPDNEQFF
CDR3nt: TGTGCCAGCAGCTTATTTACCCCGGACAATGAGCAGTTCTTC

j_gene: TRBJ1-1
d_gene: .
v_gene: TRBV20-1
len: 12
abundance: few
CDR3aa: CSAGTVDTEAFF
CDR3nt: TGCAGTGCAGGGACCGTGGACACTGAAGCTTTCTTT

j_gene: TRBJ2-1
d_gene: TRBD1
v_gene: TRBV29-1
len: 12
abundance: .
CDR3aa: CSVGDRSGERFF
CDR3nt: TGCAGCGTTGGGGACAGGTCGGGGGAGCGGTTCTTC

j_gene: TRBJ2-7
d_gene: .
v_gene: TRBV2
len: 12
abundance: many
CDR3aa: CASGQTLYEQYF
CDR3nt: TGTGCCAGCGGACAGACCCTCTACGAGCAGTACTTC

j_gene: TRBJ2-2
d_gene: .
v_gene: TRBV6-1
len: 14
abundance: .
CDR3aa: CASSEAMNTGELFF
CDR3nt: TGTGCCAGCAGTGAAGCTATGAACACCGGGGAGCTGTTTTTT

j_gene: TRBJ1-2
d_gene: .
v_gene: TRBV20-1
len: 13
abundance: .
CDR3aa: CSARNREGYGYTF
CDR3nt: TGCAGTGCTAGGAACAGGGAGGGCTATGGCTACACCTTC

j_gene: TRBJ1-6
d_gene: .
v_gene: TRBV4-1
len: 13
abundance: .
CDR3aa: CASSLGGAGPLHF
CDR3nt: TGCGCCAGCAGCCTTGGAGGCGCAGGACCCCTCCACTTT

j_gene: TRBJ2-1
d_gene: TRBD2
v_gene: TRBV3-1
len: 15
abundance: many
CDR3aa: CASSQDSGVFNEQFF
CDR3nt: TGTGCCAGCAGCCAAGATAGCGGGGTTTTTAATGAGCAGTTCTTC

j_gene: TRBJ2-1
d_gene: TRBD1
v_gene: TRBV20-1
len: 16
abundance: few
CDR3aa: CSARELKTGGHNEQFF
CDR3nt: TGCAGTGCTAGAGAACTTAAGACAGGGGGACACAATGAGCAGTTCTTC

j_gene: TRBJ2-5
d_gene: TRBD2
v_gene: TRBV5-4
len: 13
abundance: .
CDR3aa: CAGSSGTSDEQYF
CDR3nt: TGTGCCGGCAGCTCTGGGACTAGCGATGAGCAGTACTTC

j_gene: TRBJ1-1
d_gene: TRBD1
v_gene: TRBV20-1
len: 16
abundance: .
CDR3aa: CSAPRRTRGRDTEAFF
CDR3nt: TGCAGTGCTCCCCGTCGCACCAGGGGGCGAGACACTGAAGCTTTCTTT

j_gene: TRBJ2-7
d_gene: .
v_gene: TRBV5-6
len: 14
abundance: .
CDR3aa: CASSAGRLVYEQYF
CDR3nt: TGTGCCAGCAGCGCAGGGCGTCTCGTCTACGAGCAGTACTTC

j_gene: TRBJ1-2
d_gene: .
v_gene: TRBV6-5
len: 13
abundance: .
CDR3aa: CASSWRTFYGYTF
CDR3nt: TGTGCCAGCAGTTGGAGGACATTCTATGGCTACACCTTC

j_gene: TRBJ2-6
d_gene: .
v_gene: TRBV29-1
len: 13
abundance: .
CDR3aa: CSVQDSGANVLTF
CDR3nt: TGCAGCGTACAGGACTCTGGGGCCAACGTCCTGACTTTC

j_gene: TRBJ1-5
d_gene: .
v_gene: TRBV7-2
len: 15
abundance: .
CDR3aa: CASSSWWGSNQPQHF
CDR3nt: TGTGCCAGCAGCTCTTGGTGGGGGAGCAATCAGCCCCAGCATTTT